These T cell receptor beta chains were read from a single sample in a study of T-cell reconstitution after alpha-beta-depleted transplantation in children. Each CDR3 protein gets one entry after TCRdb re-called the PCR reads with MiXCR. The sample shows over 150,000 distinct CDR3 sequences, 5.5% to 7% of them seen only once. Sequencing used PBMCs, obtained before TCRalphabeta/CD19-depleted stem cell transplant. The receptors derive from a boy under 10 years old with acute lymphoblastic leukemia, due to receive a stem cell transplant. Each CDR3 is given with its conserved first and last residue. The D gene is left open where the match is weak. The size field is filled for only some rows; it gives once, few, many or a size class.

cdr3_length	v_call	d_call	j_call	clone_size	cdr3_nt	cdr3_aa
11	TRBV20-1	NA	TRBJ2-7	many	TGCAGTGCTATTAGCAGCTACGAGCAGTACTTC	CSAISSYEQYF
13	TRBV6-1	TRBD1	TRBJ2-5	many	TGTGCCAGCAGGAGGGGACAGCAAGAGACCCAGTACTTC	CASRRGQQETQYF
16	TRBV6-1	TRBD2	TRBJ2-5	NA	TGTGCCAGCAGGGAGGGTCCAGCGGGGGATCTGGAGACCCAGTACTTC	CASREGPAGDLETQYF
13	TRBV29-1	NA	TRBJ1-2	few	TGCAGCGTTGAGGGGCCTACCCTGGAAGGCTACACCTTC	CSVEGPTLEGYTF
15	TRBV20-1	TRBD2	TRBJ2-3	NA	TGCAGTGCCAGCCCCCTAGCGGGACGCACAGATACGCAGTATTTT	CSASPLAGRTDTQYF
19	TRBV10-3	NA	TRBJ2-1	many	TGTGCCATCAGTGGGGGGAGCCCAGTAGCGGCGAACTCCTACAATGAGCAGTTCTTC	CAISGGSPVAANSYNEQFF
11	TRBV20-1	NA	TRBJ1-1	many	TGCAGTGCTAGAGCTCTGGATGAAGCTTTCTTT	CSARALDEAFF
14	TRBV29-1	TRBD1	TRBJ1-5	many	TGCAGCGTTGTATTACAGGGGGTTAACCAGCCCCAGCATTTT	CSVVLQGVNQPQHF
16	TRBV15	TRBD1	TRBJ1-1	many	TGTGCCACCAGCAGGGGACAGGGGTCCGGGAACACTGAAGCTTTCTTT	CATSRGQGSGNTEAFF
14	TRBV7-2	NA	TRBJ1-1	many	TGTGCCAGCAGCTTCGGGCCGACTAACACTGAAGCTTTCTTT	CASSFGPTNTEAFF
15	TRBV29-1	TRBD1	TRBJ2-1	many	TGCAGCGTTGTATCCGGCCAGGGGGACGGCAATGAGCAGTTCTTC	CSVVSGQGDGNEQFF
16	TRBV20-1	NA	TRBJ1-1	many	TGCAGTGCTAGGTCCCCTCAGGGCATGATGAACACTGAAGCTTTCTTT	CSARSPQGMMNTEAFF
13	TRBV28	NA	TRBJ1-5	many	TGTGCCAGCACCCTCAATAGCAATCAGCCCCAGCATTTT	CASTLNSNQPQHF
15	TRBV20-1	NA	TRBJ2-7	few	TGCAGTGCTAGAGAGCCCGGAACAATATCCTACGAGCAGTACTTC	CSAREPGTISYEQYF
14	TRBV27	NA	TRBJ2-7	NA	TGTGCCAGCAGTTTAAGAGGGAACTCCTACGAGCAGTACTTC	CASSLRGNSYEQYF
14	TRBV5-1	NA	TRBJ2-3	many	TGCGCCAGCAGCTTGGACTCTCTGACAGATACGCAGTATTTT	CASSLDSLTDTQYF
15	TRBV7-8	NA	TRBJ1-1	few	TGTGCCAGCAGCTTAGAGGGCGCCCCGAACACTGAAGCTTTCTTT	CASSLEGAPNTEAFF
15	TRBV4-2	TRBD2	TRBJ2-1	many	TGTGCCAGCAGCCACCGAGCGGGGGGTGACAATGAGCAGTTCTTC	CASSHRAGGDNEQFF
13	TRBV29-1	NA	TRBJ1-1	once	TGCATCGCCGGCCGGACTATGGACACTGAAGCTTTCTTT	CIAGRTMDTEAFF
15	TRBV20-1	TRBD2	TRBJ2-2	many	TGCAGTGCTAGTCGACTAGCCGGGAGTTACGGGGAGCTGTTTTTT	CSASRLAGSYGELFF
16	TRBV5-1	NA	TRBJ2-1	many	TGCGCCAGCAGCCCGGTCGGGGGCGCCACCCGCAATGAGCAGTTCTTC	CASSPVGGATRNEQFF
14	TRBV28	NA	TRBJ1-4	many	TGTGCCAGCAGTTTAGCAGGGGCGGATGAAAAACTGTTTTTT	CASSLAGADEKLFF
14	TRBV12-3/TRBV12-4	NA	TRBJ2-7	many	TGTGCCAGCAGTTCCCCGTCGGGCTCCTACGAGCAGTACTTC	CASSSPSGSYEQYF
14	TRBV3-1	NA	TRBJ1-1	many	TGTGCCAGCAGCCACAGGGGTAGGGACACTGAAGCTTTCTTT	CASSHRGRDTEAFF
14	TRBV7-9	NA	TRBJ1-1	NA	TGTGCCAGCAGCTCCCCTGGGGTGAACACTGAAGCTTTCTTT	CASSSPGVNTEAFF
19	TRBV7-8	TRBD1	TRBJ2-7	many	TGTGCCAGCAACTCCCGTACAGGGGTAAACCCGTTGGGTTACTACGAGCAGTACTTC	CASNSRTGVNPLGYYEQYF
13	TRBV7-8	NA	TRBJ1-1	many	TGTGCCAGCAGCTTAGTTGAGGGCTCTGAAGCTTTCTTT	CASSLVEGSEAFF
12	TRBV7-7	NA	TRBJ2-5	many	TGTGCTAGTCCCGTGGCAGAAGAGACCCAGTACTTC	CASPVAEETQYF
12	TRBV29-1	NA	TRBJ2-5	many	TGCAGCGTCGTACAGGGAACCGAGACCCAGTACTTC	CSVVQGTETQYF
14	TRBV28	NA	TRBJ1-6	many	TGTGCCATAACCAACAGGGCCGGGGATTCACCCCTCCACTTT	CAITNRAGDSPLHF
17	TRBV3-1	NA	TRBJ2-2	few	TGTGCCAGCAGCCAAGATCTTTGGGGGTCGAACACCGGGGAGCTGTTTTTT	CASSQDLWGSNTGELFF
17	TRBV4-3	NA	TRBJ2-2	many	TGCGCCAGCAGCCAAGATATAGGCAGAGCGAACACCGGGGAGCTGTTTTTT	CASSQDIGRANTGELFF
15	TRBV27	TRBD2	TRBJ2-7	many	TGTGCCAGCAGCTACGTAGCGGGTAATCTTTACGAGCAGTACTTC	CASSYVAGNLYEQYF
17	TRBV6-5	NA	TRBJ2-5	NA	TGTGCCAGCAGTTACGGGAACACGGGTCCCTTAGGAGAGACCCAGTACTTC	CASSYGNTGPLGETQYF
13	TRBV12-3/TRBV12-4	NA	TRBJ2-7	many	TGTGCCAGCAGTTTACGAGGGGCCTACGAGCAGTACTTC	CASSLRGAYEQYF
15	TRBV5-1	NA	TRBJ2-1	few	TGCGCCAGCAGCTTGGACATAAGGTCCTACAATGAGCAGTTCTTC	CASSLDIRSYNEQFF
14	TRBV12-3/TRBV12-4	NA	TRBJ2-5	many	TGTGCCAGCAGGGGACGGGGACCGAAAGAGACCCAGTACTTC	CASRGRGPKETQYF
16	TRBV7-6	NA	TRBJ1-1	NA	TGTGCCAGCAGCTTAGGGGGGGGGACGGTGAACACTGAAGCTTTCTTT	CASSLGGGTVNTEAFF
14	TRBV28	NA	TRBJ2-1	few	TGTGCCAGCAGAAATTTAAACTCCTACAATGAGCAGTTCTTC	CASRNLNSYNEQFF
14	TRBV28	NA	TRBJ1-4	many	TGTGCCAGCAGTTTTTCCTCGGCTAATGAAAAACTGTTTTTT	CASSFSSANEKLFF
15	TRBV7-2	TRBD1	TRBJ2-2	many	TGTGCCAGCAGCCGACAGGGGGCAAGTGACGGGGAGCTGTTTTTT	CASSRQGASDGELFF
16	TRBV3-1	NA	TRBJ1-1	NA	TGTGCCAGCAGCCAAGAGGCCGGCCCCCAGGGCTCTGAAGCTTTCTTT	CASSQEAGPQGSEAFF
12	TRBV7-2	NA	TRBJ1-6	NA	TGTGCCAGCAGCCCGACGAAAGGTTTTCCCCACTTT	CASSPTKGFPHF
22	TRBV5-4	NA	TRBJ2-7	many	TGTGCCAGCAGCTTGGGACAGGGGAGCGGAGGAGGAGGAGCGGGGCCCAAAAGGGAGCAGTACTTC	CASSLGQGSGGGGAGPKREQYF
13	TRBV28	NA	TRBJ2-5	many	TGTGCCACCACCGGACAGTTCCAAGAGACCCAGTACTTC	CATTGQFQETQYF
16	TRBV5-1	TRBD2	TRBJ2-3	few	TGCGCCAGCAGCACCGGACTAGCGGGAGGGACAGATACGCAGTATTTT	CASSTGLAGGTDTQYF
15	TRBV7-6	TRBD1	TRBJ2-1	many	TGTGCCAGCAGCTCCCGACAGGGAACCTACAATGAGCAGTTCTTC	CASSSRQGTYNEQFF
13	TRBV7-9	TRBD2	TRBJ2-5	few	TGTGCCAGCAGCATAGCGGGGAAAGAGACCCAGTACTTC	CASSIAGKETQYF
18	TRBV4-3	TRBD2	TRBJ2-3	few	TGCGCCAGCAGCCGTGGGATCGGGACTAGCGGGAGCACAGATACGCAGTATTTT	CASSRGIGTSGSTDTQYF
14	TRBV20-1	TRBD2	TRBJ2-5	many	TGCAGTGCGAGACTAGCGGGGGCTCAAGAGACCCAGTACTTC	CSARLAGAQETQYF
15	TRBV18	NA	TRBJ2-5	few	TGTGCCAGCTCACCACAAACGAGCGTACAAGAGACCCAGTACTTC	CASSPQTSVQETQYF
13	TRBV24-1	NA	TRBJ1-5	few	TGTGCCACCGCAGCGTATAGCAATCAGCCCCAGCATTTT	CATAAYSNQPQHF
12	TRBV2	NA	TRBJ2-1	many	TGTGCCAGCTTGCGAGACAGCGATGAGCAGTTCTTC	CASLRDSDEQFF
15	TRBV20-1	TRBD2	TRBJ2-1	many	TGCAGTGCTCTGGGGGCGGGGGGCCTTGTAAATGAGCAGTTCTTC	CSALGAGGLVNEQFF
13	TRBV7-8	NA	TRBJ2-7	few	TGTGCCAGCAGCTTAGATAGGGGAGTCGAGCAGTACTTC	CASSLDRGVEQYF